Listed below are T cell receptor beta chains from one sample, sequenced in a study of T-cell memory formation after mild COVID-19. TCRdb used MiXCR to reprocess the 5' RACE reads, holding one entry per CDR3 protein. The data show over 350,000 distinct CDR3 sequences, 16% seen once. Specimen: PBMCs or a T cell subset sorted from them (not recorded which). These receptors originate from a man younger than 30 who had mild COVID-19 (a few samples of this study predate the infection). Cell type and time point are not known. Each CDR3 is given with its conserved first and last residue. D genes are given only for firm matches. Some rows mark clone size as missing; the rest say once, few, many or name a class of expanded clone.

D gene	clone size	V gene	J gene	CDR3 DNA	CDR3 protein
TRBD2	NA	TRBV5-1	TRBJ2-7	TGCGCCAGCAGCCCGGGGGGAAACGAGCAGTACTTC	CASSPGGNEQYF
NA	few	TRBV7-3	TRBJ2-2	TGTGCCAGCAGCCCCAGCGCAGGGAACACCGGGGAGCTGTTTTTT	CASSPSAGNTGELFF
NA	NA	TRBV5-1	TRBJ2-1	TGCGCCAGCAGCTTGGCGGGGGTGATCTCCTACAATGAGCAGTTCTTC	CASSLAGVISYNEQFF
NA	NA	TRBV30	TRBJ2-1	TGTGCCTGGAGTGTACTCGATGAGCAGTTCTTC	CAWSVLDEQFF
NA	NA	TRBV12-3/TRBV12-4	TRBJ2-3	TGTGCCAGCAAACACCGGATCGGGGATACGCAGTATTTT	CASKHRIGDTQYF
NA	NA	TRBV15	TRBJ1-1	TGTGCCACTACGGAAGGGACTAACACTGAAGCTTTCTTT	CATTEGTNTEAFF
NA	NA	TRBV7-2	TRBJ2-2	TGTGCCAGCAGCTTAAGGGGCCCCTCGAACACCGGGGAGCTGTTTTTT	CASSLRGPSNTGELFF
NA	NA	TRBV4-1	TRBJ2-5	TGCGCCAGCAGCCAAGCGAGGAACCAAGAGACCCAGTACTTC	CASSQARNQETQYF
NA	many	TRBV5-1	TRBJ2-2	TGCGCCAGCATAGGCAACAAATCGAACACCGGGGAGCTGTTTTTT	CASIGNKSNTGELFF
TRBD1	NA	TRBV7-2	TRBJ1-2	TGTGCCAGCAGCTTAGCGCAGGGGGCCACCAATGGCTACACCTTC	CASSLAQGATNGYTF
TRBD1	NA	TRBV12-3/TRBV12-4	TRBJ1-1	TGTGCCAGCAGTTTGACAGGGTGGGGGACTGAAGCTTTCTTT	CASSLTGWGTEAFF
TRBD2	few	TRBV7-9	TRBJ2-3	TGTGCCAGCAGACTAGCGGGGGATGGGACAGATACGCAGTATTTT	CASRLAGDGTDTQYF
TRBD1	NA	TRBV28	TRBJ2-5	TGTGCCAGCAGTGACCGGACAGGTTTATTTCAAGAGACCCAGTACTTC	CASSDRTGLFQETQYF
NA	few	TRBV6-5	TRBJ1-2	TGTGCCAGCAGTTACTCGAAGGGATACTATGGCTACACCTTC	CASSYSKGYYGYTF
TRBD1	NA	TRBV25-1	TRBJ1-3	TGTGCCAGCACGTGGACAGGAGAGAACACCATATATTTT	CASTWTGENTIYF
NA	NA	TRBV5-1	TRBJ2-3	TGCGCCAGCAGCTCAGGGGACGTCACAGATACGCAGTATTTT	CASSSGDVTDTQYF
NA	NA	TRBV4-1	TRBJ1-3	TGCGCCAGCAGCCGAGAAATTGGACGGCTGGGAAACACCATATATTTT	CASSREIGRLGNTIYF
TRBD2	few	TRBV11-2	TRBJ2-2	TGTGCCAGCAGCTTCCTAGCGGGGGTGACCGGGGAGCTGTTTTTT	CASSFLAGVTGELFF
NA	NA	TRBV5-1	TRBJ2-6	TGCGCCAGCAGCTCTTCGGCGGGCCGTCGGTCTGGGGCCAACGTCCTGACTTTC	CASSSSAGRRSGANVLTF
NA	NA	TRBV5-1	TRBJ1-1	TGCGCCAGCAGCCCCCTCGGGCGACGGGCGGATAACACTGAAGCTTTCTTT	CASSPLGRRADNTEAFF
NA	NA	TRBV4-3	TRBJ2-2	TGCGCCAGCAGCCAAGTCATGTCGGGGGCCAGGACCGGGGAGCTGTTTTTT	CASSQVMSGARTGELFF
NA	many	TRBV11-2	TRBJ1-1	TGTGCCAGCAGCTTAGATGTCGGGCGCGGAGCTTTCTTT	CASSLDVGRGAFF
TRBD2	few	TRBV7-2	TRBJ2-3	TGTGCCAGCAGCCAAATAGCGGGAGTGAGAGGGACGCAGTATTTT	CASSQIAGVRGTQYF
TRBD2	NA	TRBV29-1	TRBJ2-7	TGCAGCGTTTCCGCGGGGGGTGGCGAGCAGTACTTC	CSVSAGGGEQYF
NA	NA	TRBV12-3/TRBV12-4	TRBJ2-3	TGTGCCAGCAGTTCCTCGGGCCCTCCCATTATGGGCACGCAGTATTTT	CASSSSGPPIMGTQYF
NA	NA	TRBV12-3/TRBV12-4	TRBJ2-2	TGTGCCAGCAGTTTAGGAATCGTGGCGTCCGGGGAGCTGTTTTTT	CASSLGIVASGELFF
TRBD1	NA	TRBV9	TRBJ1-1	TGTGCCAGCAGCGCTTTGACAGGGATGAACACTGAAGCTTTCTTT	CASSALTGMNTEAFF
NA	few	TRBV14	TRBJ1-3	TGTGCCAGCAGCCAAAATTCGCAAGGAAACACCATATATTTT	CASSQNSQGNTIYF
TRBD2	NA	TRBV7-6	TRBJ2-3	TGTGCCAGCAGCTCCCTAGCGGGGGGGGTCACAGATACGCAGTATTTT	CASSSLAGGVTDTQYF
TRBD2	NA	TRBV27	TRBJ2-5	TGTGCCAGCAGTCCCGCGGGAGTGGGGACCCAGTACTTC	CASSPAGVGTQYF
TRBD2	NA	TRBV6-2/TRBV6-3	TRBJ2-3	TGTGCCAGCTGCACCATAGCGGGGGGTCGAACAGATACGCAGTATTTT	CASCTIAGGRTDTQYF